This entry features one TCR beta chain sequence. The antigen is unknown. These data originate in a study of graft-versus-host responses after intestinal transplantation. Study as a whole: Multivisceral, liver-intestinal, or isolated intestinal grafts went to recipients. Study-level findings and limits: GvH clones were found in recipient marrow; some appeared first in ileum or blood. Within allografts, high graft-versus-host to host-versus-graft clonal ratios were seen among patients with graft-donor T cell macrochimerism. Researchers found peak circulating GvH clone levels linked to early post-transplant HvG declines.

Assay used: immunoSEQ multiplex PCR; TCRdb lists only in-frame clones, some missing. This table holds fewer than 45,000 clones, around 94% found once. This TCR came from a human patient who received an intestinal transplant, so some T cells may come from the graft donor. Sequences were derived from PBMCs, sampled 16 days after intestinal transplant.

CDR3 nucleotides: TGTGCCAGCAGCCAAGACGGTAGCGGGGAACACAATGAGCAGTTCTTC. Protein sequence: CASSQDGSGEHNEQFF. The chain links TRBV4-2 to TRBJ2-1; 8 nucleotides match TRBD2. With 0 bases clipped from V and 5 bases from J, the junction kept 6 bases outside the gene matches. The germline CDR1 and CDR2 sequences are LGHNA and YNFKEQ. This CDR3 contains 16 residues.